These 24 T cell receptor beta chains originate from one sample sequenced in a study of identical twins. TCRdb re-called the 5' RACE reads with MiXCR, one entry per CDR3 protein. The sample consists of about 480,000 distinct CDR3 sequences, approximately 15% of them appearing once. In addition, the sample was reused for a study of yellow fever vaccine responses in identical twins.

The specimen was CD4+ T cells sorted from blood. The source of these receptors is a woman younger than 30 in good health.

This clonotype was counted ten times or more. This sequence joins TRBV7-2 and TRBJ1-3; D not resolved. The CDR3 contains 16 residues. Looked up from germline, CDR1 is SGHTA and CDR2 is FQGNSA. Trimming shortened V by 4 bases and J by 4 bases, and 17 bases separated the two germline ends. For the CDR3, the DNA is TGTGCCAGCAGCTCCCAAAGTCTACGACTCGGAAACACCATATATTTT. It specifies CASSSQSLRLGNTIYF.

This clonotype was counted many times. The CDR3 here is CASSPRLAGQETQYF. Written as DNA, the CDR3 is TGTGCCAGCAGTCCCCGACTAGCGGGGCAGGAGACCCAGTACTTC. V is TRBV6-1 and J is TRBJ2-5, with 11 bases aligning to TRBD2. There are 15 residues in the CDR3. The junction had 7 bases not matched to a gene; V was cut back by 5 bases and J by 5 bases. Germline V gene data show CDR1 as MNHNS and CDR2 as SASEGT.

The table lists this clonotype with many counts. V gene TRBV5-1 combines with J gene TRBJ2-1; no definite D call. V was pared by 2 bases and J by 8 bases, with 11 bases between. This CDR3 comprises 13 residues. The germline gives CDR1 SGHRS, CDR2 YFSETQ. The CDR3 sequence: CASSFNVDYEQFF. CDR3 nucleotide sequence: TGCGCCAGCAGCTTTAATGTTGACTATGAGCAGTTCTTC.

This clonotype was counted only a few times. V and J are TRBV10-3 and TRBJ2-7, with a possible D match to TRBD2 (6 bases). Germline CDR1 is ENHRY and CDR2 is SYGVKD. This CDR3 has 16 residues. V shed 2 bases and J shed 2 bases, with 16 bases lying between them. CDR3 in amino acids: CAISENEGRGTYEQYF. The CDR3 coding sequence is TGTGCCATCAGTGAGAATGAGGGACGCGGGACCTACGAGCAGTACTTC.

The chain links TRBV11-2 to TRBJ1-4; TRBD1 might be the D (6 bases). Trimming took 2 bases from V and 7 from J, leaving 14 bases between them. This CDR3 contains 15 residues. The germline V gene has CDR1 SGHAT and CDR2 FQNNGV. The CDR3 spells CASSLRGTSGEKLFF. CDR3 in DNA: TGTGCCAGCAGCTTAAGGGGGACCTCTGGTGAAAAACTGTTTTTT.

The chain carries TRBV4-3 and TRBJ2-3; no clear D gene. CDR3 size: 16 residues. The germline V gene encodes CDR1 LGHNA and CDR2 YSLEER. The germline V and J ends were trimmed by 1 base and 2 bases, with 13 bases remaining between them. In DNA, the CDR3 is TGCGCCAGCAGCCAAGGCGGATACGGGTTCACAGATACGCAGTATTTT. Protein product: CASSQGGYGFTDTQYF.

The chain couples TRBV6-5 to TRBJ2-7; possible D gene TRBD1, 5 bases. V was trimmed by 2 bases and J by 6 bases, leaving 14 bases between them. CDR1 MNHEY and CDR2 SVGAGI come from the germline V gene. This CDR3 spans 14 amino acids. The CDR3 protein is CASSYLGQFAEQYF. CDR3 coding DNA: TGTGCCAGCAGTTACCTAGGACAATTTGCCGAGCAGTACTTC.

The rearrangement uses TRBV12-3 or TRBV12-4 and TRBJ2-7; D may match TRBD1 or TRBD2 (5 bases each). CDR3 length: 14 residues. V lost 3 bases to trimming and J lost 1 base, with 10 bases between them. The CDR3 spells CASSFGGRSYEQYF. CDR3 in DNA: TGTGCCAGCAGTTTTGGGGGTAGGTCCTACGAGCAGTACTTC.

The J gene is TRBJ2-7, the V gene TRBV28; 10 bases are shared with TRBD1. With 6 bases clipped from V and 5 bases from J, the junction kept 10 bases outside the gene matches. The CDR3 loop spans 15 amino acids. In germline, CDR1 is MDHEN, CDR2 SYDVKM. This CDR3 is CASRPRGQGNHEQYF. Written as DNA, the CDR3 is TGTGCCAGCAGGCCCAGGGGACAGGGGAACCACGAGCAGTACTTC.

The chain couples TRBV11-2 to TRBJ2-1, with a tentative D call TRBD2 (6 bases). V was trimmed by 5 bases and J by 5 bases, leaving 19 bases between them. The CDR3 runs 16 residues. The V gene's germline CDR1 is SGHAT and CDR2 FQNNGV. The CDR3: CASSPPWGSGDNEQFF. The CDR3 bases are TGTGCCAGCAGCCCACCCTGGGGGTCGGGGGACAATGAGCAGTTCTTC.

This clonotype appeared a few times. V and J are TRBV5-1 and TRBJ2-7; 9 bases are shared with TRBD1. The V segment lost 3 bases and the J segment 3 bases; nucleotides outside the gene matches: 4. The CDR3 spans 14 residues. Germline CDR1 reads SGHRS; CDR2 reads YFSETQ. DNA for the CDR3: TGCGCCAGCAGCTGGAGGACAGGGGTCTACGAGCAGTACTTC. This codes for CASSWRTGVYEQYF.

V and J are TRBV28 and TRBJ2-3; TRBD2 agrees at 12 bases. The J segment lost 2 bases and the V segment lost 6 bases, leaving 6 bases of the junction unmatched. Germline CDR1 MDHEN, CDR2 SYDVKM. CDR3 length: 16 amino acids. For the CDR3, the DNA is TGTGCCAGCAGCCGTAGGACTAGCGGGAACACAGATACGCAGTATTTT. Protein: CASSRRTSGNTDTQYF.

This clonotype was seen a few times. CDR3 amino acids: CSAQTWSGGASSYNEQFF. Here the CDR3 DNA reads TGCAGTGCCCAGACATGGAGCGGGGGGGCGAGCTCCTACAATGAGCAGTTCTTC. The V and J genes are TRBV20-1 and TRBJ2-1; 10 positions agree with TRBD2. CDR3 length: 18 amino acids. Germline assignment: CDR1 DFQATT and CDR2 SNEGSKA (reference sequence). With 6 bases clipped from V and 0 bases from J, the junction kept 14 bases outside the gene matches.

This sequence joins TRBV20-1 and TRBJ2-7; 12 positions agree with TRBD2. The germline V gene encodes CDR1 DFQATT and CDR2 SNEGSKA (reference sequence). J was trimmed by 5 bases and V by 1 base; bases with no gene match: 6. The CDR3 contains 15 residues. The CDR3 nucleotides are TGCAGTGCTAGAGCTCCACTAGCGGGAGGTAACGAGCAGTACTTC. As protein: CSARAPLAGGNEQYF.

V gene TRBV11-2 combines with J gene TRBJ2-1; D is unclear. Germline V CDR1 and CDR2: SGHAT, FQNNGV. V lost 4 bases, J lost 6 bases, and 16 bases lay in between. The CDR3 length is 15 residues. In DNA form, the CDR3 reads TGTGCCAGCAGCTCTACCCCCTTGAACAGCAATGAGCAGTTCTTC. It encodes CASSSTPLNSNEQFF.

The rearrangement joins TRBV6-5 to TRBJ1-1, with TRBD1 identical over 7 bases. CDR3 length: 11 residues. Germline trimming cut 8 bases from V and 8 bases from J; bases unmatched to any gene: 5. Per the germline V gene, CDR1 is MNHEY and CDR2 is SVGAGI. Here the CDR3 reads CASARGGEAFF. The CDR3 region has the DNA TGTGCCAGCGCAAGAGGGGGCGAAGCTTTCTTT.

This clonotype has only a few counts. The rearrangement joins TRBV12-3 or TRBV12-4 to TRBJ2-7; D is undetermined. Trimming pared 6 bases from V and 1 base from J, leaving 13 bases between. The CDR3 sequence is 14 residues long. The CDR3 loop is CASRPWTDSYEQYF. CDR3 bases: TGTGCCAGCAGGCCCTGGACGGATTCCTACGAGCAGTACTTC.

CDR3 protein: CASSLIGLAGDSDTQYF. CDR3 sequence (DNA): TGTGCCAGCAGCTTAATCGGACTAGCGGGGGACTCAGATACGCAGTATTTT. J is TRBJ2-3 and V is TRBV7-3; 13 bases agree with TRBD2. Trimming took 1 base from V and 4 from J; bases not matched to a gene: 5. This CDR3 contains 17 residues. From germline, CDR1 is SGHTA and CDR2 FQGTGA.

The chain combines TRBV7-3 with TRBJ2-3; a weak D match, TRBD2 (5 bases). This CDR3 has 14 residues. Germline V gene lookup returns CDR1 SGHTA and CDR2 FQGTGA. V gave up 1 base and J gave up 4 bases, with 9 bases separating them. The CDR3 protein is CASSLNRGSDTQYF. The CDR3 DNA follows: TGTGCCAGCAGCTTAAACAGAGGGTCAGATACGCAGTATTTT. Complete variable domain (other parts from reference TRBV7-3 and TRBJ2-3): GAGVSQTPSNKVTEKGKYVELRCDPISGHTALYWYRQSLGQGPEFLIYFQGTGAADDSGLPNDRFFAVRPEGSVSTLKIQRTERGDSAVYLCASSLNRGSDTQYFGPGTRLTVL.

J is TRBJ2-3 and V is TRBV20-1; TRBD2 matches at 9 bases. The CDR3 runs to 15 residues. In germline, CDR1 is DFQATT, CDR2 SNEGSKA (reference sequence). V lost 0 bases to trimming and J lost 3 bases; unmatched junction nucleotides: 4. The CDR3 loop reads CSAREATSGTDTQYF. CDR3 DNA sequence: TGCAGTGCTAGAGAGGCGACTAGCGGAACAGATACGCAGTATTTT.

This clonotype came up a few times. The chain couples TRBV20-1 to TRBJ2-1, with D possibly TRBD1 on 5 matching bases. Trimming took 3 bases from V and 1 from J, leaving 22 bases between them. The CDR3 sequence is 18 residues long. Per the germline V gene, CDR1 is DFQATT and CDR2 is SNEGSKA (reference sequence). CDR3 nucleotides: TGCAGTGCTAGTTCTCGTGGTTACGGACAAGGATCCTACAATGAGCAGTTCTTC. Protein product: CSASSRGYGQGSYNEQFF.

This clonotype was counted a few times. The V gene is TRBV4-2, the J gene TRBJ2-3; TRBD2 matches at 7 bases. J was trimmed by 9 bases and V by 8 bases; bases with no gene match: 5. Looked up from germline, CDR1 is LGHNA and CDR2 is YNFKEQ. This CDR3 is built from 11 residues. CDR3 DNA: TGTGCCAGCGGAGGGGAGGGAACGCAGTATTTT. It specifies CASGGEGTQYF.

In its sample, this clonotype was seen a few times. CDR3 residues: CASSLRDVRHEQFF. In DNA, the CDR3 is TGTGCCAGCAGCTTACGCGATGTGAGACATGAGCAGTTCTTC. The chain joins TRBV7-9 to TRBJ2-1; D not certain. CDR3 length: 14 amino acids. The germline V and J ends were trimmed by 2 bases and 8 bases, with 13 bases remaining between them. The germline gives CDR1 SEHNR, CDR2 FQNEAQ (reference sequence).

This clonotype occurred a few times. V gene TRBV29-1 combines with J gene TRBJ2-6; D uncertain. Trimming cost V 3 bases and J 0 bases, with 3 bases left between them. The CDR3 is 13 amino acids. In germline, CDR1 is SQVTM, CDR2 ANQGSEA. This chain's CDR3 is CSVEVSGANVLTF. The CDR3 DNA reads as TGCAGCGTTGAGGTCTCTGGGGCCAACGTCCTGACTTTC.